These T cell receptor beta chains were read from a single sample in a study of cytomegalovirus exposure and HLA in healthy donors. Libraries were prepared by immunoSEQ multiplex PCR; TCRdb keeps only in-frame clonotypes and omits some of them. The profile shows some 120,000 clones, about 83% of them singletons. Sequencing input: PBMCs. The receptors were gathered from a man aged 25 to 40 in good health and CMV-seronegative. Each CDR3 is given with its conserved first and last residue. The D gene is left open where the match is weak. Clone size is not always given. Where it is, it says once, few, many or a class for expanded clones.

V gene: TRBV7-2; J gene: TRBJ2-1; clone size: .; D gene: TRBD2; CDR3 protein: CASSLVGGAVDEQFF; CDR3 DNA: TGTGCCAGCAGCTTAGTCGGGGGGGCCGTCGATGAGCAGTTCTTC
V gene: TRBV28; J gene: TRBJ1-5; clone size: .; D gene: .; CDR3 protein: CASSLMSGTANQPQHF; CDR3 DNA: TGTGCCAGCAGTTTAATGAGTGGCACAGCTAATCAGCCCCAGCATTTT
V gene: TRBV5-1; J gene: TRBJ1-2; clone size: once; D gene: .; CDR3 protein: CASSPTSPAYGYTF; CDR3 DNA: TGCGCCAGCAGCCCAACCTCTCCCGCGTATGGCTACACCTTC
V gene: TRBV18; J gene: TRBJ1-2; clone size: .; D gene: .; CDR3 protein: CASSPERVANYGYTF; CDR3 DNA: TGTGCCAGCTCACCGGAGAGGGTGGCTAACTATGGCTACACCTTC
V gene: TRBV15; J gene: TRBJ1-2; clone size: .; D gene: .; CDR3 protein: CATSRDMMAGGGYTF; CDR3 DNA: TGTGCCACCAGCAGAGATATGATGGCAGGAGGAGGCTACACCTTC
V gene: TRBV19; J gene: TRBJ2-1; clone size: .; D gene: TRBD2; CDR3 protein: CASSMGTSGSDEQFF; CDR3 DNA: TGTGCCAGTAGTATGGGGACTAGCGGGAGCGATGAGCAGTTCTTC
V gene: TRBV7-6; J gene: TRBJ2-2; clone size: .; D gene: .; CDR3 protein: CASSLKQTANTGELFF; CDR3 DNA: TGTGCCAGCAGCTTAAAGCAAACAGCGAACACCGGGGAGCTGTTTTTT
V gene: TRBV2; J gene: TRBJ2-1; clone size: .; D gene: TRBD2; CDR3 protein: CASSPILAGGVNEQFF; CDR3 DNA: TGTGCCAGCAGCCCAATACTAGCGGGGGGGGTCAATGAGCAGTTCTTC
V gene: TRBV18; J gene: TRBJ2-2; clone size: .; D gene: .; CDR3 protein: CASSPLGTPSHTGELFF; CDR3 DNA: TGTGCCAGCTCACCGCTAGGGACACCCTCGCACACCGGGGAGCTGTTTTTT
V gene: TRBV10-3; J gene: TRBJ2-1; clone size: .; D gene: .; CDR3 protein: CAISESDLNEQFF; CDR3 DNA: TGTGCCATCAGTGAGTCAGACTTAAATGAGCAGTTCTTC
V gene: TRBV5-1; J gene: TRBJ2-1; clone size: .; D gene: TRBD1; CDR3 protein: CASSFTGGSYNEQFF; CDR3 DNA: TGCGCCAGCAGCTTCACAGGGGGCTCTTACAATGAGCAGTTCTTC
V gene: TRBV19; J gene: TRBJ1-5; clone size: .; D gene: TRBD1; CDR3 protein: CASNVISGTGDQPQHF; CDR3 DNA: TGTGCCAGTAACGTCATCTCCGGGACAGGAGATCAGCCCCAGCATTTT
V gene: TRBV28; J gene: TRBJ2-5; clone size: .; D gene: .; CDR3 protein: CASSPNHRDQETQYF; CDR3 DNA: TGTGCCAGCAGTCCTAACCACAGGGACCAAGAGACCCAGTACTTC
V gene: TRBV25-1; J gene: TRBJ1-6; clone size: .; D gene: .; CDR3 protein: CASSETQGGYGSPLHF; CDR3 DNA: TGTGCCAGCAGTGAAACGCAGGGAGGCTATGGGTCACCCCTCCACTTT
V gene: TRBV10-3; J gene: TRBJ1-5; clone size: once; D gene: TRBD1; CDR3 protein: CAISEIGGRNQPQHF; CDR3 DNA: TGTGCCATCAGTGAGATAGGGGGCCGCAATCAGCCCCAGCATTTT
V gene: TRBV28; J gene: TRBJ1-6; clone size: .; D gene: TRBD1; CDR3 protein: CASSLRDRDSPLHF; CDR3 DNA: TGTGCCAGCAGTTTAAGGGACAGGGATTCACCCCTCCACTTT
V gene: TRBV6-1; J gene: TRBJ2-7; clone size: .; D gene: TRBD2; CDR3 protein: CASSPSGATYEQYF; CDR3 DNA: TGTGCCAGCAGTCCTAGCGGGGCAACCTACGAGCAGTACTTC
V gene: TRBV10-3; J gene: TRBJ2-1; clone size: .; D gene: TRBD2; CDR3 protein: CAIGIEGLAGGSYNEQFF; CDR3 DNA: TGTGCCATCGGCATAGAGGGACTAGCGGGAGGTTCCTACAATGAGCAGTTCTTC
V gene: TRBV28; J gene: TRBJ2-7; clone size: once; D gene: TRBD1; CDR3 protein: CASRVDGQGSYEQYF; CDR3 DNA: TGTGCCAGCAGGGTAGACGGACAGGGGTCCTACGAGCAGTACTTC
V gene: TRBV29-1; J gene: TRBJ2-3; clone size: .; D gene: TRBD2; CDR3 protein: CSVVGLAGVSTDTQYF; CDR3 DNA: TGCAGCGTCGTGGGACTAGCGGGAGTTAGCACAGATACGCAGTATTTT
V gene: TRBV19; J gene: TRBJ2-3; clone size: .; D gene: TRBD2; CDR3 protein: CASISGGGLAGGRTPTDTQYF; CDR3 DNA: TGTGCCAGTATTTCGGGAGGGGGACTAGCGGGGGGACGGACACCCACAGATACGCAGTATTTT
V gene: TRBV7-2; J gene: TRBJ2-5; clone size: few; D gene: TRBD2; CDR3 protein: CASSLSAGGGQETQYF; CDR3 DNA: TGTGCCAGCAGCTTATCGGCGGGGGGGGGCCAAGAGACCCAGTACTTC
V gene: TRBV9; J gene: TRBJ1-2; clone size: .; D gene: TRBD1; CDR3 protein: CASSGGQLNYGYTF; CDR3 DNA: TGTGCCAGCAGCGGGGGACAGCTAAACTATGGCTACACCTTC
V gene: TRBV7-2; J gene: TRBJ2-7; clone size: .; D gene: .; CDR3 protein: CASSLEQGPYEQYF; CDR3 DNA: TGTGCCAGCAGCTTAGAGCAGGGCCCCTACGAGCAGTACTTC
V gene: TRBV6-5; J gene: TRBJ1-6; clone size: once; D gene: TRBD1; CDR3 protein: CASRLDREAYSPLHF; CDR3 DNA: TGTGCCAGCAGGCTTGACAGGGAGGCCTATTCACCCCTCCACTTT
V gene: TRBV19; J gene: TRBJ2-1; clone size: once; D gene: TRBD1; CDR3 protein: CASGGGTGGSYNEQFF; CDR3 DNA: TGTGCCAGTGGGGGAGGGACAGGGGGCTCGTATAATGAGCAGTTCTTC
V gene: TRBV6-6; J gene: TRBJ2-6; clone size: .; D gene: .; CDR3 protein: CASSSLPSGANVLTF; CDR3 DNA: TGTGCCAGCAGTTCCCTTCCTTCCGGGGCCAACGTCCTGACTTTC
V gene: TRBV4-3; J gene: TRBJ2-1; clone size: .; D gene: .; CDR3 protein: CASSQVEYNEQFF; CDR3 DNA: TGCGCCAGCAGCCAGGTAGAATACAATGAGCAGTTCTTC